The sample holds one count of the clone carrying this T cell receptor (beta chain). The antigen is unknown. PCR amplification relied on 60 Vbeta primers (plus 13 Jbeta primers). Clones were sequenced by immunoSEQ multiplex PCR, and TCRdb holds only the in-frame ones, with some missing. Among over 110,000 clones listed, approximately 79% were seen once. The source of the sample is a study of cytomegalovirus exposure and HLA in healthy donors. Overall study findings and caveats: Judged likely to be a sequencing artifact was a cluster of highly shared sequence variants. Within a later analysis, the majority of CMV-associated TCR beta chains appeared HLA-restricted. Despite most TCR sequences being rare, some public TCRs occurred in many donors.

Deletions cut 5 bases from V and 4 bases from J, with 13 bases between. This CDR3 is built from 14 residues. Looked up from germline, CDR1 is SGHTA and CDR2 is FQGNSA. The rearrangement joins TRBV7-2 to TRBJ2-3, with a possible D match to TRBD1 (6 bases). Source material: PBMCs. This clonotype was sampled from a man between 18 and 35 years old in good health and CMV-seronegative. CDR3 sequence reads: CASSVTRGADTQYF. In nucleotides, the CDR3 is TGTGCCAGCAGCGTCACCAGGGGCGCAGATACGCAGTATTTT.